The 2 T cell receptor beta chains below all came from one sample that was sequenced in a study of glioma-infiltrating T cells after dendritic cell vaccination. Some clones are missing from TCRdb's copy, which holds only in-frame ones; the method was immunoSEQ multiplex PCR. The sample shows roughly 51,000 clones, around 86% of them seen only once. The source was blood, collected before dendritic cell vaccination. All receptors come from a human donor with glioblastoma.

V is TRBV2 and J is TRBJ1-3; 7 positions agree with TRBD1. The CDR3 length is 16 residues. J lost 0 bases, V lost 6 bases, and 8 bases had no gene match. CDR1 is SNHLY, CDR2 FYNNEI, per germline. The CDR3 nucleotides read TGTGCCAGCAGGTCCGACAGGGCCCTCTCTGGAAACACCATATATTTT. This sequence encodes CASRSDRALSGNTIYF. The whole variable domain, remainder taken from reference TRBV2 and TRBJ1-3, is EPEVTQTPSHQVTQMGQEVILRCVPISNHLYFYWYRQILGQKVEFLVSFYNNEISEKSEIFDDQFSVERPDGSNFTLKIRSTKLEDSAMYFCASRSDRALSGNTIYFGEGSWLTVV.

CDR3 loop: CASSFSTGTGSSAQYF. The CDR3 DNA reads TGTGCCAGTAGTTTTTCAACCGGGACAGGGAGTAGTGCGCAGTATTTT. The genes are TRBV19 and TRBJ2-3, with 9 bases aligning to TRBD1. Germline CDR1 LNHDA, CDR2 SQIVND (reference sequence). With 5 bases clipped from V and 10 bases from J, the junction kept 16 bases outside the gene matches. The CDR3 loop spans 16 amino acids.